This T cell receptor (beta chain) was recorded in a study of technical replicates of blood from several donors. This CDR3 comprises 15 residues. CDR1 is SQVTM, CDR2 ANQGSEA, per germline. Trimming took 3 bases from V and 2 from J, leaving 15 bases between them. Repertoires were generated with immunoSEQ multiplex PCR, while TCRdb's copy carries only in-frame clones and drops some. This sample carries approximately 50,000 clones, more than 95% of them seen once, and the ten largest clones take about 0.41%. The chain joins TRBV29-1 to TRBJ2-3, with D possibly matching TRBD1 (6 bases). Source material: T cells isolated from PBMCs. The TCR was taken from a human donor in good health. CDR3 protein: CSVEGRWTDTDTQYF. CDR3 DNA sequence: TGCAGCGTTGAGGGACGTTGGACAGACACAGATACGCAGTATTTT.